One T cell receptor beta chain is described in this entry. Distinct nucleotide sequences in the sample also encode this CDR3. This record comes from a study of blood T cell repertoires in COVID-19. The wider study: The study drew acute and convalescent COVID-19 samples from the United States, Italy and Spain.

Participants' reported clinical history set cohort assignment. Profiled with immunoSEQ multiplex PCR; TCRdb holds only in-frame clones, not every one. Of approximately 170,000 clones listed, 70% to 85% are singletons. Deletions cut 0 bases from V and 0 bases from J, with 7 bases between. The CDR3 runs to 15 residues. The germline V gene encodes CDR1 SGHRS and CDR2 YFSETQ. The clonotype was recovered from a man aged 45-60 years who had recovered from COVID-19. The chain combines TRBV5-1 with TRBJ1-3; D ambiguous. Sequencing input: PBMCs or T cells enriched from blood (not recorded which). CDR3 sequence: CASSLGGSSGNTIYF. Here the CDR3 DNA reads TGCGCCAGCAGCTTGGGCGGAAGCTCTGGAAACACCATATATTTT.